These 21 T cell receptor beta chains originate from one sample sequenced in a study of T cell responses to AZD1222 COVID-19 vaccine. The protocol was immunoSEQ multiplex PCR, while the TCRdb copy is restricted to in-frame clones and leaves out a portion. This table holds 84,000 or so clones, roughly nine tenths found once. The sequencing here drew on peripheral blood, taken on day 0 of AZD1222 vaccination. The origin of the receptors is an adult in good health.

This clone came up once. V is TRBV9 and J is TRBJ1-3; TRBD1 is a possible D gene (5 bases). This CDR3 spans 14 amino acids. Trimming cost V 4 bases and J 4 bases, with 12 bases left between them. Looked up from germline, CDR1 is SGDLS and CDR2 is YYNGEE. As DNA, the CDR3 is TGTGCCAGCAGCTCGGGGACCAGCGGAAACACCATATATTTT. It specifies CASSSGTSGNTIYF.

The chain couples TRBV6-5 to TRBJ1-2; 8 positions agree with TRBD1. Germline CDR1 is MNHEY and CDR2 is SVGAGI. The CDR3 spans 15 residues. V lost 6 bases to trimming and J lost 6 bases; unmatched junction nucleotides: 12. The CDR3 DNA follows: TGTGCCAGCAGCCAATCTCGGACAGGGTGGGATGGCTACACCTTC. Protein product: CASSQSRTGWDGYTF.

Details on this clone: Mismatch with germline at one junction end may stem from a read error. The rearrangement uses TRBV7-7 and TRBJ2-7, with 12 bases lining up with TRBD2. CDR3 length: 15 residues. Germline V gene lookup returns CDR1 SSHAT and CDR2 FNYEAQ (reference sequence). The CDR3 region is CASSPGLAGSYEQYF. The CDR3 DNA reads as TGTGCTAGCAGCCCAGGACTAGCGGGGTCCTACGAGCAGTACTTC.

This chain uses TRBV19 with TRBJ1-4, with 9 bases identical to TRBD1. The V segment lost 9 bases and the J segment 8 bases; nucleotides outside the gene matches: 7. Germline CDR1 is LNHDA and CDR2 is SQIVND (reference sequence). The CDR3 spans 13 residues. The CDR3 DNA reads TGTGCCAGCTCACAGGGGGCCGGGGAAAAACTGTTTTTT. Its translation is CASSQGAGEKLFF.

This clone appeared once. The sample contains more than one DNA sequence encoding this CDR3. This chain links TRBV7-9 with TRBJ2-3; D remains unclear. This CDR3 has 13 amino acids. Germline CDR1 SEHNR, CDR2 FQNEAQ (reference sequence). The germline V and J ends were trimmed by 0 bases and 3 bases, with 4 bases remaining between them. The CDR3 nucleotides are TGTGCCAGCAGCTTAGCTTCGACAGATACGCAGTATTTT. This sequence encodes CASSLASTDTQYF.

This sequence joins TRBV10-3 and TRBJ2-7; 11 nucleotides agree with TRBD1. J was trimmed by 5 bases and V by 6 bases; bases with no gene match: 6. This CDR3 is 14 amino acids long. Germline loops: CDR1 ENHRY, CDR2 SYGVKD. CDR3 residues: CAISGTGGTDEQYF. CDR3 coding DNA: TGTGCCATCAGCGGGACAGGGGGGACCGACGAGCAGTACTTC.

The chain employs TRBV19 and TRBJ1-4; possibly TRBD1 for D (5 bases). Germline loops: CDR1 LNHDA, CDR2 SQIVND (reference sequence). V gave up 9 bases and J gave up 2 bases, with 13 bases separating them. CDR3 length: 14 residues. The CDR3 region is CASRDGGTNEKLFF. In DNA form, the CDR3 reads TGTGCCAGCCGGGATGGGGGGACTAATGAAAAACTGTTTTTT.

This sequence joins TRBV3-1 (or the pseudogene TRBV3-2) and TRBJ2-6; D remains unclear. From germline, CDR1 is LGHDT and CDR2 YNNKEL (reference sequence). The V and J ends lost 4 bases and 4 bases respectively, with 5 bases between them. This CDR3 is built from 13 residues. The CDR3 region has the DNA TGTGCCAGCAGCCCCCTCGGGGCCAACGTCCTGACTTTC. Its translation is CASSPLGANVLTF.

The chain has TRBV24-1 and TRBJ2-2; D might be TRBD2 (6 bases). Germline V gene sequence: CDR1 KGHDR, CDR2 SFDVKD. Trimming left V 3 bases short and J 1 base short, with 17 bases between. The CDR3 consists of 18 residues. CDR3 residues: CATSDPRRGILNTGELFF. The CDR3 DNA follows: TGTGCCACCAGTGATCCGCGGAGGGGAATCTTGAACACCGGGGAGCTGTTTTTT.

The CDR3 DNA follows: TGTGCCAGCTACAGGGGCGCCACTGAAGCTTTCTTT. Protein: CASYRGATEAFF. V usage is TRBV19 and J usage is TRBJ1-1; 7 bases map to TRBD1. The CDR3 loop spans 12 amino acids. The germline gives CDR1 LNHDA, CDR2 SQIVND (reference sequence). V shed 9 bases, J shed 4 bases, and the junction held 5 bases outside the gene matches.

V is TRBV7-2 and J is TRBJ1-1, with D tentatively TRBD1 (5 bases). Per the germline V gene, CDR1 is SGHTA and CDR2 is FQGNSA. Trimming shortened V by 4 bases and J by 1 base, and 13 bases separated the two germline ends. The CDR3 consists of 15 residues. The CDR3 sequence: CASSWDRQPNTEAFF. In DNA form, the CDR3 reads TGTGCCAGCAGCTGGGACCGGCAGCCGAACACTGAAGCTTTCTTT.

This clone appeared a single time. This chain links TRBV13 with TRBJ1-4; the D gene is possibly TRBD1 (6 bases). Germline lookup yields CDR1 PRHDT and CDR2 FYEKMQ (reference sequence). This CDR3 spans 15 amino acids. V shed 2 bases and J shed 6 bases, with 13 bases lying between them. The DNA of the CDR3 is TGTGCCAGCAGCTTAAAGACAGGCGTGGATGAAAAACTGTTTTTT. Residues: CASSLKTGVDEKLFF.

This sequence joins TRBV6-2 or TRBV6-3 and TRBJ1-5; unclear D gene. CDR1 and CDR2 (germline): MNHEY, SVGEGT. V lost 3 bases and J lost 3, with 12 bases in between. CDR3 length equals 15 residues. CDR3 coding DNA: TGTGCCAGCAGTTATGATGCGGGGTTCAATCAGCCCCAGCATTTT. Translation gives CASSYDAGFNQPQHF.

The chain has TRBV6-5 and TRBJ1-2; D ambiguous. V was clipped by 2 bases and J by 2 bases, with 15 bases between them. CDR3 size: 16 residues. Germline V lookup: CDR1 MNHEY, CDR2 SVGAGI. CDR3 loop: CASSYTRTAPNYGYTF. The CDR3 region has the DNA TGTGCCAGCAGTTACACACGGACGGCCCCGAACTATGGCTACACCTTC.

The rearrangement links TRBV30 to TRBJ2-1, with D maybe TRBD2 (6 bases). The CDR3 totals 14 residues. Trimming took 1 base from V and 9 from J, leaving 16 bases between them. CDR1 is GTSNPN and CDR2 is SVGIG in the germline V gene (reference sequence). The CDR3 sequence is CAWSAYLRGSEQFF. The CDR3 DNA reads as TGTGCCTGGAGTGCCTATCTTCGGGGGAGTGAGCAGTTCTTC. The complete variable domain, with remaining parts taken from reference TRBV30 and TRBJ2-1, reads SQTIHQWPATLVQPVGSPLSLECTVEGTSNPNLYWYRQAAGRGLQLLFYSVGIGQISSEVPQNLSASRPQDRQFILSSKKLLLSDSGFYLCAWSAYLRGSEQFFGPGTRLTVL.

The gene calls are TRBV6-5 and TRBJ2-1; maybe TRBD2 (5 bases). CDR3 length equals 15 residues. With 1 base removed from V and 7 bases from J, the gap between germline ends came to 14 bases. Looked up from germline, CDR1 is MNHEY and CDR2 is SVGAGI. The CDR3 DNA follows: TGTGCCAGCAGTTACTTCCTAGCTCCGGGGAATGAGCAGTTCTTC. This translates into CASSYFLAPGNEQFF.

The gene calls are TRBV11-2 and TRBJ1-1; 8 bases line up with TRBD1. The CDR3 loop spans 15 amino acids. V lost 5 bases and J lost 5; bases outside the gene matches: 10. The V gene's germline CDR1 is SGHAT and CDR2 FQNNGV. CDR3 in DNA: TGTGCCAGCAGCGCCGCAGGGGGCACTGGGACTGAAGCTTTCTTT. Its protein product is CASSAAGGTGTEAFF.

This rearrangement joins TRBV7-9 to TRBJ1-1, with D uncertain. Germline V gene lookup returns CDR1 SEHNR and CDR2 FQNEAQ (reference sequence). The CDR3 has 15 residues. Trimming removed 1 base from V and 1 base from J, with 10 bases in between. This CDR3 is CASSLVPARNTEAFF. The CDR3 DNA reads as TGTGCCAGCAGCTTAGTTCCAGCGAGGAACACTGAAGCTTTCTTT.

J is TRBJ2-1 and V is TRBV7-2, with TRBD1 matching 9 bases. CDR1 is SGHTA and CDR2 is FQGNSA in the germline V gene. The ends lost 5 bases at V and 9 bases at J; junction bases unmatched: 11. CDR3 length equals 15 residues. The CDR3 reads CASSRRQGDTIEQFF. CDR3 nucleotide sequence: TGTGCCAGCAGCCGTAGACAGGGGGATACAATTGAGCAGTTCTTC. Combining the CDR3 with reference TRBV7-2 and TRBJ2-1 gives the whole variable domain GAGVSQSPSNKVTEKGKDVELRCDPISGHTALYWYRQSLGQGLEFLIYFQGNSAPDKSGLPSDRFSAERTGGSVSTLTIQRTQQEDSAVYLCASSRRQGDTIEQFFGPGTRLTVL.

V and J are TRBV7-9 and TRBJ1-1; 7 bases align to TRBD1. Trimming removed 2 bases from V and 0 bases from J; junction bases left unmatched: 9. Per germline, CDR1 SEHNR and CDR2 FQNEAQ (reference sequence). The CDR3 is 17 amino acids. The CDR3 protein is CASSLKSSDRLNTEAFF. The DNA for the CDR3 is TGTGCCAGCAGCTTAAAATCGTCGGACAGGCTGAACACTGAAGCTTTCTTT.

This CDR3 reads CASSRASSNTEAFF. The CDR3 DNA is TGTGCCAGTAGTCGAGCGTCGAGTAACACTGAAGCTTTCTTT. The chain links TRBV19 to TRBJ1-1, with D unclear. CDR1 LNHDA and CDR2 SQIVND come from the germline V gene (reference sequence). The CDR3 has 14 amino acids. V was trimmed by 5 bases and J by 2 bases, leaving 12 bases between them.